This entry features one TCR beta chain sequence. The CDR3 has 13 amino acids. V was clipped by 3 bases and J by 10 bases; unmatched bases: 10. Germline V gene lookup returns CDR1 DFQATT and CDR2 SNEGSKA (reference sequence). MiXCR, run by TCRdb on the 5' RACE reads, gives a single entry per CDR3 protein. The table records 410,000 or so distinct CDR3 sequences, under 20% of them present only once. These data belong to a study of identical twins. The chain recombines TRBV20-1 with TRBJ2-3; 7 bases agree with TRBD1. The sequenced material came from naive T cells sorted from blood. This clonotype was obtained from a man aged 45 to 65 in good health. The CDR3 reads CSASQVLTGSQYF. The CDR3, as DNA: TGCAGTGCTAGTCAAGTCTTGACAGGGTCGCAGTATTTT.